The 5 T cell receptor beta chains in this list originate from one sample, sequenced in a study of cytomegalovirus exposure and HLA in healthy donors. 13 Jbeta primers and 60 Vbeta primers were used for the PCR. Only in-frame clones appear in the TCRdb table, and some are missing; sequencing was by immunoSEQ multiplex PCR. The table includes under 150,000 clones, around 77% detected once. Source material: PBMCs. These receptors all come from a woman aged 25-40 years in good health and CMV-seropositive.

This clone was counted a single time. The chain joins TRBV2 to TRBJ2-2, with 7 bases identical to TRBD1. Germline lookup yields CDR1 SNHLY and CDR2 FYNNEI. J was trimmed by 6 bases and V by 6 bases; bases with no gene match: 4. The CDR3 loop spans 13 amino acids. CDR3 coding DNA: TGTGCCAGCAGGACAGGGATGGCCGGGGAGCTGTTTTTT. Amino acid sequence: CASRTGMAGELFF.

This chain connects TRBV2 to TRBJ1-1, with TRBD1 as a possible D gene (6 bases). Trimming shortened V by 6 bases and J by 0 bases, and 14 bases separated the two germline ends. The CDR3 covers 15 residues. The germline CDR1 and CDR2 sequences are SNHLY and FYNNEI. CDR3 DNA: TGTGCCAGCAGCGAGGACAGTCAAATGAACACTGAAGCTTTCTTT. It encodes CASSEDSQMNTEAFF. The full variable domain, completed using reference TRBV2 and TRBJ1-1, is EPEVTQTPSHQVTQMGQEVILRCVPISNHLYFYWYRQILGQKVEFLVSFYNNEISEKSEIFDDQFSVERPDGSNFTLKIRSTKLEDSAMYFCASSEDSQMNTEAFFGQGTRLTVV.

The J gene is TRBJ1-1, the V gene TRBV27; a possible D gene is TRBD1 (6 bases). The V gene lost 6 bases and the J gene lost 3 bases, with 20 bases spanning the gap. Germline CDR1 and CDR2: MNHEY and SMNVEV (reference sequence). CDR3 length equals 16 residues. The CDR3 DNA is TGTGCCAGCAGCGCCCCTAACAGGGTCAAGGACACTGAAGCTTTCTTT. Translating gives CASSAPNRVKDTEAFF.

The V call is TRBV6-5, the J call TRBJ2-1; 7 positions agree with TRBD2. Looked up from germline, CDR1 is MNHEY and CDR2 is SVGAGI. The CDR3 extends over 15 amino acids. Trimming took 2 bases from V and 7 from J; bases not matched to a gene: 8. CDR3: CASSYGRGGWNEQFF. In DNA form, the CDR3 reads TGTGCCAGCAGTTACGGGAGGGGCGGGTGGAATGAGCAGTTCTTC.

The rearrangement joins TRBV9 to TRBJ1-1; D gene uncertain. The CDR3 totals 15 residues. Trimming took 0 bases from V and 1 from J, leaving 10 bases between them. From germline, CDR1 is SGDLS and CDR2 YYNGEE. CDR3 coding DNA: TGTGCCAGCAGCGTAGTTGGCACCCCGAACACTGAAGCTTTCTTT. Translation gives CASSVVGTPNTEAFF.